This T cell receptor beta chain was sequenced for a study of regulatory T cells in long-lasting Graves disease (dated by TCRdb to 2020 to 2022). For the study in its entirety: In the newly diagnosed Graves' disease group, patients had been taking antithyroid drugs for less than 3 months. Patients with persistent Graves' disease were compared with patients with newly diagnosed Graves' disease using TCR sequencing and RNA sequencing of peripheral blood. The study took place in China and was registered as a clinical trial. A total of around 35 samples underwent TCR sequencing, from 13 patients with persistent Graves' disease and approximately 20 patients with newly diagnosed Graves' disease.

In regard to this clonotype: Its antigen remains unidentified. No base-level quality is on record; no much larger clone is a single base apart.

The method was multiplex PCR. Sequenced on an Illumina HiSeq 4000. TCR beta libraries were built with iRepertoire HTBI primers and Arm-PCR amplification of CDR3 regions. Gel purification was performed on PCR products prior to sequencing. The published analysis was carried out like this. Across samples, some 62 TRBV and 13 to 15 TRBJ segments were identified and used for gene usage analysis of CDR3 amino acid clonotypes. COPE and FqMerger were used to merge the filtered high-quality paired reads into contigs. Contigs were aligned with BLAST to IMGT TRBV, TRBD and TRBJ reference genes, and CDR3 was defined per IMGT. Any clonotype with a frequency above 0.1% was counted as a highly expanded clone. Repertoire diversity was measured by Shannon entropy, and V-J evenness by the Gini coefficient. A clonotype found in more than one individual was treated as public. Starting from the raw public reads, TCRdb applied fastp trimming at Q25, assembled clones with MiXCR and retained in-frame beta chains. Identical CDR3 protein sequences are pooled into one entry, listed with their most common genes and DNA. The V and J calls were determined by TCRdb, not by the authors. This sample lists roughly 420,000 distinct CDR3 sequences; roughly a sixth were detected once. 22% of the sample belongs to the ten largest clones.

CDR1 and CDR2 were assigned from the germline V gene as MDHEN and SYDVKM. V is pruned by 8 bases and J by 2 bases, leaving 10 bases of the junction without a gene match. The CDR3 runs 15 amino acids, cysteine and phenylalanine included. Only CDR3 DNA is held: 45 bases, read in frame from base 1. The time point label of this sample denotes: newly diagnosed GD, antithyroid drugs for less than 3 months. For both TCR sequencing and RNA sequencing, RNA was extracted from PBMCs using TRIzol. The diagnosis of Graves' disease followed American Thyroid Association guidelines. Recruitment of patients was carried out at an endocrinology department in Xi'an, China. Each patient gave approximately 9 milliliters of peripheral blood, collected in an EDTA anticoagulant tube. Ficoll Paque Plus density gradient separation was used to isolate PBMCs, and no further T cell sorting was performed. An Agilent 2100 Bioanalyzer and agarose gel were used to check RNA quality, while a NanoDrop 2000 measured RNA concentration.

General findings and caveats noted by the study authors: Persistent disease showed preferential use of TRBV28, TRBJ1-2 and TRBJ2-5, whereas newly diagnosed disease favored TRBV20-1 and TRBJ2-1. More public clonotypes were shared among persistent patients (under 3,000) than among newly diagnosed patients (roughly 1,000). Because the primary lesion, thyroid tissue, could not be accessed, the study looked at peripheral blood alone. The authors acknowledged the small sample size as a limitation that may reduce accuracy. Sequencing and analysis were restricted to the TCR beta chain. Persistent Graves' disease patients showed lower TCR Shannon entropy and fewer highly expanded clones than newly diagnosed patients, suggesting clonal expansion.

Recombination connected TRBV28 to TRBJ2-5; TRBD2 aligns with 8 central bases. The sequence was obtained from a female donor with Graves disease. The sample was peripheral blood mononuclear cells (PBMCs), taken at new diagnosis, from a patient treated with antithyroid drugs. The DNA is TGTGCCAGCTACGAAAGCGGGGGAGCACAAGAGACCCAGTACTTC. Translation gives CASYESGGAQETQYF. Here the CDR3 is joined to the reference TRBV28 and TRBJ2-5 genes, and the full variable domain is: DVKVTQSSRYLVKRTGEKVFLECVQDMDHENMFWYRQDPGLGLRLIYFSYDVKMKEKGDIPEGYSVSREKKERFSLILESASTNQTSMYLCASYESGGAQETQYFGPGTRLLVL.